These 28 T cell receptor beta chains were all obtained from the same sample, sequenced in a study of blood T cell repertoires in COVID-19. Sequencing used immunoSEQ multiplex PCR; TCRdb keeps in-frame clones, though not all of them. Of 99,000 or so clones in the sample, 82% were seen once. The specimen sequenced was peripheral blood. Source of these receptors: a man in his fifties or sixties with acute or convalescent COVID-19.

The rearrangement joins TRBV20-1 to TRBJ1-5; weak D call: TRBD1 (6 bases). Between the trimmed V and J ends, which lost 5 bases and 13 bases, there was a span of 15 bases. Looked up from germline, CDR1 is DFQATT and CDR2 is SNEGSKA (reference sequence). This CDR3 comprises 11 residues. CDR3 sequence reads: CSAGRSGVQHF. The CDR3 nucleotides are TGCAGTGCTGGTCGGTCAGGGGTTCAGCATTTT.

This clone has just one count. This CDR3 reads CASLRPGYTIYF. DNA of the CDR3: TGTGCCAGCCTCCGGCCCGGGTACACCATATATTTT. J is TRBJ1-3 and V is TRBV6-5, with D unresolved. V was shortened by 8 bases and J by 8 bases, with 13 bases between the two germline ends. Looked up from germline, CDR1 is MNHEY and CDR2 is SVGAGI. The CDR3 spans 12 residues.

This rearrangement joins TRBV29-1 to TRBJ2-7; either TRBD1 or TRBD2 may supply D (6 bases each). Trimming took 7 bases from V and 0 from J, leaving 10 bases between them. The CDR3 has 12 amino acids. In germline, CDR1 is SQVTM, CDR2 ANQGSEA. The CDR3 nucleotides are TGCAGCGGGGGGGACATCTCCTACGAGCAGTACTTC. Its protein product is CSGGDISYEQYF.

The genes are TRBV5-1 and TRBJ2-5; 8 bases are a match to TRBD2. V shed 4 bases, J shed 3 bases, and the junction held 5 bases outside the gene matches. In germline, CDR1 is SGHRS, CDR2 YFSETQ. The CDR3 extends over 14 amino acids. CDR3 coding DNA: TGCGCCAGCAGCCAAGAAGCGGGAGAAGAGACCCAGTACTTC. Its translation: CASSQEAGEETQYF.

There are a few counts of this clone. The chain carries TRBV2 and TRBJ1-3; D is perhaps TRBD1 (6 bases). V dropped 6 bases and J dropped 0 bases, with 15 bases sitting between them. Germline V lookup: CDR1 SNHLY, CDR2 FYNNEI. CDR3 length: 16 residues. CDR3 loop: CASSGRGPSSGNTIYF. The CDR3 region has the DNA TGTGCCAGCAGCGGGCGGGGGCCCTCCTCTGGAAACACCATATATTTT.

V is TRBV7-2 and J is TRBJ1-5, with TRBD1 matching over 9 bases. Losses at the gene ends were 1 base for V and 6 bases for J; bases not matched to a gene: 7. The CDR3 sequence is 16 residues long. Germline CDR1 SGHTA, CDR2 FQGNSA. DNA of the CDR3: TGTGCCAGCAGCTTAGTACAGGGGGCGCCCGCTCAGCCCCAGCATTTT. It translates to CASSLVQGAPAQPQHF.

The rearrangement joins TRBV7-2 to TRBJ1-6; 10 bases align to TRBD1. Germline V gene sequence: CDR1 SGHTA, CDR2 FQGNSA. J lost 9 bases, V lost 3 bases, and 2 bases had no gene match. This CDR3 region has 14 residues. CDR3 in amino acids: CASSLGQGTSPLHF. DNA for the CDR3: TGTGCCAGCAGCTTGGGACAGGGGACTTCACCCCTCCACTTT.

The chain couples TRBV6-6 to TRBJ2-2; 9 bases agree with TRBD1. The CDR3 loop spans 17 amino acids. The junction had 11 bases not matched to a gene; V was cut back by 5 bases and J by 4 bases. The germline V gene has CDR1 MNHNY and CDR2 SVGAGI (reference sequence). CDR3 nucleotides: TGTGCCAGCAGTCTATTTCCGGGACAGGGAGGCACCGGGGAGCTGTTTTTT. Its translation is CASSLFPGQGGTGELFF.

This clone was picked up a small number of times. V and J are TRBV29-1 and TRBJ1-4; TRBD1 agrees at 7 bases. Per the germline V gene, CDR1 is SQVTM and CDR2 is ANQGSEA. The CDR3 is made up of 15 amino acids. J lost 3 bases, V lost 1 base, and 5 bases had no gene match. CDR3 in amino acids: CSVEASGTANEKLFF. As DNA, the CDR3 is TGCAGCGTTGAAGCCTCCGGGACAGCTAATGAAAAACTGTTTTTT.

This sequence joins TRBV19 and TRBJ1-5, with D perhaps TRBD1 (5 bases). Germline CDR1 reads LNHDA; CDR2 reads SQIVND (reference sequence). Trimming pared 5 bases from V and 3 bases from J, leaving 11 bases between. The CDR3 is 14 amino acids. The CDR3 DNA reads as TGTGCCAGTAGTCCCCGACAGACCAATCAGCCCCAGCATTTT. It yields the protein CASSPRQTNQPQHF.

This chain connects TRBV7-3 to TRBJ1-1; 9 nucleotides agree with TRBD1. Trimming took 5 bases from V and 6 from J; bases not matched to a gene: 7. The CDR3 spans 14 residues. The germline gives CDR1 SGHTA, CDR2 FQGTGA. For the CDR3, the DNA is TGTGCCAGCAGCCCTGGACAGGGGCCATCTGAAGCTTTCTTT. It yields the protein CASSPGQGPSEAFF.

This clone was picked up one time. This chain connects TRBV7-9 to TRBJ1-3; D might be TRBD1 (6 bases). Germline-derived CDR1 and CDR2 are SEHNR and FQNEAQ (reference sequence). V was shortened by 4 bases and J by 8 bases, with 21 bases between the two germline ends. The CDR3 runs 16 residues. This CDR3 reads CASSSRTVGLFDTIYF. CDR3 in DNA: TGTGCCAGCAGCTCCCGGACAGTTGGGTTATTCGACACCATATATTTT.

The CDR3 is CASSLDGRKQETQYF. In nucleotides, the CDR3 is TGTGCCAGCAGCTTAGACGGGAGAAAACAAGAGACCCAGTACTTC. The rearrangement joins TRBV7-3 to TRBJ2-5, with D perhaps TRBD2 (6 bases). V lost 2 bases and J 2 bases, leaving 12 bases between the germline ends. Germline CDR1 reads SGHTA; CDR2 reads FQGTGA. This CDR3 is built from 15 residues.

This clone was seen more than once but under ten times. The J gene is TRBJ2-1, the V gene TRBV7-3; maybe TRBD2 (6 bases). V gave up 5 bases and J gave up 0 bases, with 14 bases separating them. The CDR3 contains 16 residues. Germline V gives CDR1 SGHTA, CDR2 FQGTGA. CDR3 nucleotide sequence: TGTGCCAGCAGCCCAACCCGGGACTCCTCCTACAATGAGCAGTTCTTC. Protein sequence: CASSPTRDSSYNEQFF. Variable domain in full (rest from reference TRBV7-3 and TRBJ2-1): GAGVSQTPSNKVTEKGKYVELRCDPISGHTALYWYRQSLGQGPEFLIYFQGTGAADDSGLPNDRFFAVRPEGSVSTLKIQRTERGDSAVYLCASSPTRDSSYNEQFFGPGTRLTVL.

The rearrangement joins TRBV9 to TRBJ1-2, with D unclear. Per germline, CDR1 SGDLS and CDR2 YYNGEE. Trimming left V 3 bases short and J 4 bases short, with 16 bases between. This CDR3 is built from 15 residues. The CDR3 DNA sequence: TGTGCCAGCAGCGAAGCCCCGGGTTTGAGCTATGGCTACACCTTC. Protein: CASSEAPGLSYGYTF.

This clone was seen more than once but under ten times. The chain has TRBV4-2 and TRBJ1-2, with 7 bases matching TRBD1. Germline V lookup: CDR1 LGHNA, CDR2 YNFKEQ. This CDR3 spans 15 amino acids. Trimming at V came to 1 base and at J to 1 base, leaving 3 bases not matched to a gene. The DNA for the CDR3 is TGTGCCAGCAGCCAAGCGGGACAGATTAACTATGGCTACACCTTC. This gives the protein CASSQAGQINYGYTF.

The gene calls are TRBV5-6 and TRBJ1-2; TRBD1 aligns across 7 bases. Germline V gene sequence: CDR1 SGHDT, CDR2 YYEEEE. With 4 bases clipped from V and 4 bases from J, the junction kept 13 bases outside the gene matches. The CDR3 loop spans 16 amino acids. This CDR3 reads CASSQAEGQTLYGYTF. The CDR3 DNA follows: TGTGCCAGCAGCCAGGCTGAGGGACAGACTCTCTATGGCTACACCTTC.

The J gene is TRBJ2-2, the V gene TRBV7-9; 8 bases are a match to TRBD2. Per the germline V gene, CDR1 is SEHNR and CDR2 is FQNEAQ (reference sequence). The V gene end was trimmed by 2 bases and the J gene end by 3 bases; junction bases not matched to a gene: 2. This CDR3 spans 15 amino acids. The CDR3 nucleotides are TGTGCCAGCAGCTTAAAAGCGGGGGACACCGGGGAGCTGTTTTTT. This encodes CASSLKAGDTGELFF.

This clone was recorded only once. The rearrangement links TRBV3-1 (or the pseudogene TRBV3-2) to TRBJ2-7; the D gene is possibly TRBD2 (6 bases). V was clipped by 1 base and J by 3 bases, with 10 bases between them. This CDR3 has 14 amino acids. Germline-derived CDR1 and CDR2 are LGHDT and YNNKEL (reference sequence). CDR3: CASSQGGAGYEQYF. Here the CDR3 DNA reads TGTGCCAGCAGCCAAGGGGGAGCGGGCTACGAGCAGTACTTC.

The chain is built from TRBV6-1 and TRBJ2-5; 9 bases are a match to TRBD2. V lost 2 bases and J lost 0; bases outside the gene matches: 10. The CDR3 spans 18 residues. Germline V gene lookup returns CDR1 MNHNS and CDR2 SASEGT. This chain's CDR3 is CASSESAGGPAYQETQYF. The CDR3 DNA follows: TGTGCCAGCAGTGAATCTGCGGGAGGGCCAGCTTACCAAGAGACCCAGTACTTC.

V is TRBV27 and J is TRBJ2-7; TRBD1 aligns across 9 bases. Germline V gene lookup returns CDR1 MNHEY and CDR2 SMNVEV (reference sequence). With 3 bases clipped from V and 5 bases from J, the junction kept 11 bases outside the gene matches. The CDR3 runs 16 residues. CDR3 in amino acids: CASSLSNPGQGHEQYF. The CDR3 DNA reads TGTGCCAGCAGTTTGTCAAACCCGGGACAGGGCCACGAGCAGTACTTC.

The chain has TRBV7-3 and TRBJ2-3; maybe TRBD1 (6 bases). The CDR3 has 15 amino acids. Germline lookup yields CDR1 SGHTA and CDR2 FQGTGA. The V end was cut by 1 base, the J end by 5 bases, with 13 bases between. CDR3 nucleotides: TGTGCCAGCAGCTTAATTCGAGGGGGAAGAGATACGCAGTATTTT. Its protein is CASSLIRGGRDTQYF.

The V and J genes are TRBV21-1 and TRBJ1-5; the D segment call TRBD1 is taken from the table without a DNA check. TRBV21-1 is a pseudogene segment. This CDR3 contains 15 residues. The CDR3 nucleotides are TGTGCCAGCAGCCTCGGACACCCTGGGAATCAGCCCCAGCATTTT. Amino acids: CASSLGHPGNQPQHF.

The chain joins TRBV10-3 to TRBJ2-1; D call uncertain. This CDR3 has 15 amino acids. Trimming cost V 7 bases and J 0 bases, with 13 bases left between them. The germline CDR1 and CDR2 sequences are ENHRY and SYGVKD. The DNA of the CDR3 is TGTGCCATCACCAACGACTTAAGCTCCTACAATGAGCAGTTCTTC. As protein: CAITNDLSSYNEQFF.

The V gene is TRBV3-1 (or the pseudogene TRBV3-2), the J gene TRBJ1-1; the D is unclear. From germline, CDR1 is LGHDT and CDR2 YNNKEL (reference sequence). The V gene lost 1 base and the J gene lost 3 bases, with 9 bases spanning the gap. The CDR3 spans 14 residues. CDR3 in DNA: TGTGCCAGCAGCCAAGTGGGGAGGGACACTGAAGCTTTCTTT. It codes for CASSQVGRDTEAFF.

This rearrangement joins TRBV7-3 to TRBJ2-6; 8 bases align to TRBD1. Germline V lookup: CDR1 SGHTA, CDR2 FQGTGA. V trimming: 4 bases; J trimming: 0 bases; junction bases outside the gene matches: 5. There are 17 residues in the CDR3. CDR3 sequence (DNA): TGTGCCAGCAGCTCGGGACAGGCCTCCTCTGGGGCCAACGTCCTGACTTTC. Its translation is CASSSGQASSGANVLTF.

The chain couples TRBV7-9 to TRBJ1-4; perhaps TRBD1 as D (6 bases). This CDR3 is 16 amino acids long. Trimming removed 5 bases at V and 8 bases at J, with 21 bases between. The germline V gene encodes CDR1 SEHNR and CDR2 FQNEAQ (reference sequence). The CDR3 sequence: CASSLLSGTSREKLFF. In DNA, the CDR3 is TGTGCCAGCAGCCTCTTGTCCGGGACAAGTAGAGAAAAACTGTTTTTT.

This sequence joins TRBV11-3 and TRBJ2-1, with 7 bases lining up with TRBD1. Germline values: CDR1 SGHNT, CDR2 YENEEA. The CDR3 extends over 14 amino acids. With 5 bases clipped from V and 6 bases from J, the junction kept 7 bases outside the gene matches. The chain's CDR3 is CASSTPGTVNEQFF. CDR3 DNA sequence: TGTGCCAGCAGCACTCCCGGGACAGTCAATGAGCAGTTCTTC.